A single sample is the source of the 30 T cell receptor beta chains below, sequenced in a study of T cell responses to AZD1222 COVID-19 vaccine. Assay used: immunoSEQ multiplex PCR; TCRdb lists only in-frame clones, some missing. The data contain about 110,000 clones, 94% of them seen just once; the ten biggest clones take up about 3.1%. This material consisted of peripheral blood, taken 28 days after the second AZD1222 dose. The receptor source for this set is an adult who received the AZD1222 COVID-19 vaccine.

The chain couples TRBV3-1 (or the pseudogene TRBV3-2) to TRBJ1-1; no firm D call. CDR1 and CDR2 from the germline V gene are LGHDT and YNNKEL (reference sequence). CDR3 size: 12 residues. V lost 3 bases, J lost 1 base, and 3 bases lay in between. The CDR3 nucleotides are TGTGCCAGCAGCCAGAAGAACACTGAAGCTTTCTTT. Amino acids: CASSQKNTEAFF.

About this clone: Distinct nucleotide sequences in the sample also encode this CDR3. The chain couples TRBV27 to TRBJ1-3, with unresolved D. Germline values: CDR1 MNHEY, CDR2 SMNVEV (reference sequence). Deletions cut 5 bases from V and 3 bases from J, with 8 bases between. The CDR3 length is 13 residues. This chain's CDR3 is CASSPSGGNTIYF. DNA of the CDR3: TGTGCCAGCAGTCCGTCTGGTGGAAACACCATATATTTT.

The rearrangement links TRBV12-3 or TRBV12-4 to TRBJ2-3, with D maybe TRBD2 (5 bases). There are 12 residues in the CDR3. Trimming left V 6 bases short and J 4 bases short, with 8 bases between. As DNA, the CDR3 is TGTGCCAGCAGATGGCGGGCAGATACGCAGTATTTT. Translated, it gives CASRWRADTQYF.

The CDR3 region has the DNA TGTGCCAGTAGTAGGGACAGGAGGCAGTACTTC. Residues: CASSRDRRQYF. The chain employs TRBV19 and TRBJ2-7; 8 bases are a match to TRBD1. The ends lost 4 bases at V and 9 bases at J; junction bases unmatched: 2. The CDR3 contains 11 residues. Germline V CDR1 and CDR2: LNHDA, SQIVND (reference sequence).

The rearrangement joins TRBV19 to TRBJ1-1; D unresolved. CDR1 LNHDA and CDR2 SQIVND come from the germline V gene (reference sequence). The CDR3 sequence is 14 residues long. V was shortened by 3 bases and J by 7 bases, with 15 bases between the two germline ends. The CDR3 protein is CASSMSGIGVEAFF. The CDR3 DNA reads TGTGCCAGTAGTATGAGTGGGATCGGGGTTGAAGCTTTCTTT.

CDR3 loop: CASSEGGTTNYEQYF. CDR3 sequence (DNA): TGTGCCAGCAGTGAAGGGGGGACTACCAACTACGAGCAGTACTTC. The chain is built from TRBV6-1 and TRBJ2-7, with TRBD2 matching over 7 bases. This CDR3 region has 15 residues. Germline CDR1 MNHNS, CDR2 SASEGT. The V segment lost 1 base and the J segment 3 bases; nucleotides outside the gene matches: 6.

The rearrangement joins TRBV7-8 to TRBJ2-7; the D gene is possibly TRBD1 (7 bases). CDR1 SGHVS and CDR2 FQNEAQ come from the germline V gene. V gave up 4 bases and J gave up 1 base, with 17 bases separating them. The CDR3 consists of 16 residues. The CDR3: CASSSQGGLPSYEQYF. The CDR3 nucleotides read TGTGCCAGCAGCTCCCAGGGGGGCCTTCCTTCCTACGAGCAGTACTTC.

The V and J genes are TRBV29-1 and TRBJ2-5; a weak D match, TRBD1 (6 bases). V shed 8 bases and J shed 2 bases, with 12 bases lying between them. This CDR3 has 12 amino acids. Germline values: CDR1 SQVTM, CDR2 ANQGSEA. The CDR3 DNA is TGCAGCCACTTCGGACAGCAAGAGACCCAGTACTTC. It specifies CSHFGQQETQYF.

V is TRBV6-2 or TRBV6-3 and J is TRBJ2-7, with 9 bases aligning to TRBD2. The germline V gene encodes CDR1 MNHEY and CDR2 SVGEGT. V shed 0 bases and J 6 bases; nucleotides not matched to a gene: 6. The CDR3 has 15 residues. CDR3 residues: CASSYSGGRALEQYF. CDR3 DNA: TGTGCCAGCAGTTACTCGGGCGGGAGGGCCCTCGAGCAGTACTTC.

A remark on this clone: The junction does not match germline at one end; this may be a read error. CDR3 nucleotide sequence: TGCGCCAGCAGCCAAGACGGGCTTCCCAGGAAGTTT. This encodes CASSQDGLPRKF. This chain uses TRBV4-1 with TRBJ2-3; D gene uncertain. The V gene's germline CDR1 is MGHRA and CDR2 YSYEKL. CDR3 length: 12 residues.

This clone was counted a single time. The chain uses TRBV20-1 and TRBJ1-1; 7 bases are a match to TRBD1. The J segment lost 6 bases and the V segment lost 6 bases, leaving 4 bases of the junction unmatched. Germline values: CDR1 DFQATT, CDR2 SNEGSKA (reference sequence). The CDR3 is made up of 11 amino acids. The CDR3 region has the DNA TGCAGTGCGCGAGGGGGCTCTGAAGCTTTCTTT. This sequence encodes CSARGGSEAFF.

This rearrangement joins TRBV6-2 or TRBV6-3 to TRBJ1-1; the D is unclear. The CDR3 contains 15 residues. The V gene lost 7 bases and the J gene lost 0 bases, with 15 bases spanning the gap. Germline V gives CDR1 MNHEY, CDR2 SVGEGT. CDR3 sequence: CASTPPLGLNTEAFF. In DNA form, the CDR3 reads TGTGCCAGCACCCCTCCCTTGGGATTGAACACTGAAGCTTTCTTT.

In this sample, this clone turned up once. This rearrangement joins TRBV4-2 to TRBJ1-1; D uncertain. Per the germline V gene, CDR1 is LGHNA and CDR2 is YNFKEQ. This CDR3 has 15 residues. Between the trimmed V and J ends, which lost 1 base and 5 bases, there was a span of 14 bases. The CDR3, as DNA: TGTGCCAGCAGCCAAGTGGTCGGGGTAGGGACTGAAGCTTTCTTT. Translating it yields CASSQVVGVGTEAFF.

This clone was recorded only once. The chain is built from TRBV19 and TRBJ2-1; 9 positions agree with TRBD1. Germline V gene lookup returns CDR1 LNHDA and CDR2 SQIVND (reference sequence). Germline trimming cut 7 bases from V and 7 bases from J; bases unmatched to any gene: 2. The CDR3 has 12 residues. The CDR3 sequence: CASIGQGNEQFF. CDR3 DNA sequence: TGTGCCAGTATTGGACAGGGGAATGAGCAGTTCTTC.

The CDR3 reads CASSRRTSGNTQYF. DNA of the CDR3: TGTGCCAGCAGTCGTCGGACTAGTGGCAATACGCAGTATTTT. The genes are TRBV6-5 and TRBJ2-3, with 7 bases fitting TRBD2. With 5 bases clipped from V and 7 bases from J, the junction kept 9 bases outside the gene matches. The CDR3 has 14 amino acids. CDR1 and CDR2 from the germline V gene are MNHEY and SVGAGI.

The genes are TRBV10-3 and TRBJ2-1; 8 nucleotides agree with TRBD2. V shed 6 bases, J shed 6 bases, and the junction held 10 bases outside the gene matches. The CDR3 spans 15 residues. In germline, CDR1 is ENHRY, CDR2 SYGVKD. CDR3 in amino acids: CAISPTSAWGNEQFF. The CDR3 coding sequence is TGTGCCATCAGCCCGACTAGCGCTTGGGGCAATGAGCAGTTCTTC.

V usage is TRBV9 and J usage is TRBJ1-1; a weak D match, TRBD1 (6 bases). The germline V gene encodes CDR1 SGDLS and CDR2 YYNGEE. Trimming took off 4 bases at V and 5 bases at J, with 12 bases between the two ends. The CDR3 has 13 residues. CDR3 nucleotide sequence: TGTGCCAGCAGCCCAACAGGGCTTACTGAAGCTTTCTTT. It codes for CASSPTGLTEAFF.

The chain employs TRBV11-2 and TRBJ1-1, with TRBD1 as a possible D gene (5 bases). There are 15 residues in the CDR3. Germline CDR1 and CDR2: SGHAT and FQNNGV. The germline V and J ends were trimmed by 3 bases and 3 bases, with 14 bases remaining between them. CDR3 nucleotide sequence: TGTGCCAGCAGCTTTTCAGGGCTTGGGGACACTGAAGCTTTCTTT. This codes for CASSFSGLGDTEAFF.

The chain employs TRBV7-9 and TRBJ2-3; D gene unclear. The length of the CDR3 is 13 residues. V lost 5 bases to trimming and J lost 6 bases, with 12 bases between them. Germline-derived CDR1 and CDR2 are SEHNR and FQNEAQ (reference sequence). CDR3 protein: CASSDSNGDTQYF. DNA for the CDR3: TGTGCCAGCAGCGATTCCAATGGGGATACGCAGTATTTT.

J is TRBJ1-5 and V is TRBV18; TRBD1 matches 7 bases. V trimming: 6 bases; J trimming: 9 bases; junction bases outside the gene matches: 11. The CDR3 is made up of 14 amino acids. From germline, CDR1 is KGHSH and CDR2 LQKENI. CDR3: CASSPQGGVRPQHF. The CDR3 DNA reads TGTGCCAGCTCCCCTCAAGGGGGCGTCAGGCCCCAGCATTTT.

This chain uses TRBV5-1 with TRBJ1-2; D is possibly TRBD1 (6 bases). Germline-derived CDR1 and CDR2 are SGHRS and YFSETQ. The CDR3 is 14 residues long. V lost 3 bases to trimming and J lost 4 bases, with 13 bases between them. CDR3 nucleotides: TGCGCCAGCAGCTACGGGACAAGACCCTATGGCTACACCTTC. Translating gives CASSYGTRPYGYTF.

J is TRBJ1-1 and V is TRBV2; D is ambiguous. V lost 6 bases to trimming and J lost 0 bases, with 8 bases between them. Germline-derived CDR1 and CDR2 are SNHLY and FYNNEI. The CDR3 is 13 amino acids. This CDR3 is CASRSGMNTEAFF. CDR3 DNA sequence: TGTGCCAGCAGGTCAGGAATGAACACTGAAGCTTTCTTT.

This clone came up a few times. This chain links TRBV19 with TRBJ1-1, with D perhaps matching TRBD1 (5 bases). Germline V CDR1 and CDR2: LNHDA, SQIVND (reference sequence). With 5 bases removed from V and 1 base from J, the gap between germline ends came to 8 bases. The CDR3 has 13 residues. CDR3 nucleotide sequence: TGTGCCAGTAGTGCCACAGGGAACACTGAAGCTTTCTTT. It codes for CASSATGNTEAFF.

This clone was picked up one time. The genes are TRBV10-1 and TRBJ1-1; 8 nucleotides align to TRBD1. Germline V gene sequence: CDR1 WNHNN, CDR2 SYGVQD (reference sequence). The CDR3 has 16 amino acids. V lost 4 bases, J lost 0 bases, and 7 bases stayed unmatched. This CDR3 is CASSALTGALNTEAFF. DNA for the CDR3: TGCGCCAGCAGTGCCTTGACAGGGGCACTGAACACTGAAGCTTTCTTT.

The CDR3 reads CASSVGGNSGNTIYF. CDR3 nucleotide sequence: TGTGCCAGCAGCGTAGGTGGAAACTCTGGAAACACCATATATTTT. The chain recombines TRBV9 with TRBJ1-3, with D uncertain. From germline, CDR1 is SGDLS and CDR2 YYNGEE. This CDR3 is 15 amino acids long. Deletions cut 0 bases from V and 0 bases from J, with 7 bases between.

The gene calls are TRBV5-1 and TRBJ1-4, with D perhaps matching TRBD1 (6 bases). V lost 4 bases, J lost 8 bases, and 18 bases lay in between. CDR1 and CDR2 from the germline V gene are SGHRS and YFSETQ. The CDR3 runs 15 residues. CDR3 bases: TGCGCCAGCAGCCTGACAGGACACAACTCCGAAAAACTGTTTTTT. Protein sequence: CASSLTGHNSEKLFF. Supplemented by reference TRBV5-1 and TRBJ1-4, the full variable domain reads KAGVTQTPRYLIKTRGQQVTLSCSPISGHRSVSWYQQTPGQGLQFLFEYFSETQRNKGNFPGRFSGRQFSNSRSEMNVSTLELGDSALYLCASSLTGHNSEKLFFGSGTQLSVL.

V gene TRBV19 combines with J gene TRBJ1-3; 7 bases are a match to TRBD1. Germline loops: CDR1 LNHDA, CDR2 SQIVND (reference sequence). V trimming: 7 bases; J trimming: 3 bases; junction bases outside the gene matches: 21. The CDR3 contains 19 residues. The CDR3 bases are TGTGCCAGTATCGCCGTTGGAAAGACAGGGCGAAATGGTGGAAACACCATATATTTT. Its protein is CASIAVGKTGRNGGNTIYF.

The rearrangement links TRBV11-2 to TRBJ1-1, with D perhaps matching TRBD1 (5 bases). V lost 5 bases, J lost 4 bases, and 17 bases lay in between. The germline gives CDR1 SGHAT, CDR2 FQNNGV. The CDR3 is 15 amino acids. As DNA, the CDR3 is TGTGCCAGCAGCCTACTCCCCCTAGGGGTCACTGAAGCTTTCTTT. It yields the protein CASSLLPLGVTEAFF.

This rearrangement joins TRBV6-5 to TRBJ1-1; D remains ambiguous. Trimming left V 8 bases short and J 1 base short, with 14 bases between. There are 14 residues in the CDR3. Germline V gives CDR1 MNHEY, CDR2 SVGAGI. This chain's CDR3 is CASGWYGKNTEAFF. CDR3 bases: TGTGCCAGCGGGTGGTACGGGAAGAACACTGAAGCTTTCTTT.

CDR3 in DNA: TGTGCCAGCAGTTTAGGGGACGGTCCCTACGAGCAGTACTTC. The encoded protein is CASSLGDGPYEQYF. The chain joins TRBV28 to TRBJ2-7, with D perhaps assigned TRBD1 or TRBD2 (5 bases each). CDR3 length: 14 residues. Germline V gene lookup returns CDR1 MDHEN and CDR2 SYDVKM. Trimming pared 2 bases from V and 2 bases from J, leaving 10 bases between.